These 28 T cell receptor beta chains came from one sample sequenced in a study of OX40 agonist ivuxolimab in advanced cancers. Library creation used the immunoSEQ multiplex PCR assay. What TCRdb holds here is the immuneACCESS table cut down to in-frame rearrangements. Part of the clones is not present; checked against another copy, under half of the missing clones reflect an unresolved V gene, and the others are unexplained. This sample has about 72,000 clones in its table, and roughly 88% of those were observed once. Together, the top ten hold about 0.9% of the sample. The material was CD4+ or CD8+ T cells sorted from blood, obtained in a trial of the OX40 agonist ivuxolimab. All receptors come from an adult with an advanced solid tumor such as melanoma, head and neck, liver or kidney cancer.

The V gene is TRBV29-1, the J gene TRBJ2-1, with unresolved D. The CDR3 has 10 amino acids. CDR1 and CDR2 (germline): SQVTM, ANQGSEA. V gave up 7 bases and J gave up 8 bases, with 9 bases separating them. The CDR3 region is CSGGDYEQFF. CDR3 coding DNA: TGCAGCGGCGGTGACTATGAGCAGTTCTTC.

The V and J genes are TRBV19 and TRBJ1-1; maybe TRBD1 (6 bases). Trimming stripped 8 bases from V and 5 bases from J, with 24 bases between. This CDR3 contains 16 residues. The germline CDR1 and CDR2 sequences are LNHDA and SQIVND (reference sequence). CDR3 sequence: CASRLQDRGPRTEAFF. In DNA form, the CDR3 reads TGTGCCAGTCGGCTGCAAGACCGGGGGCCACGGACTGAAGCTTTCTTT. Complete variable domain (other parts from reference TRBV19 and TRBJ1-1): DGGITQSPKYLFRKEGQNVTLSCEQNLNHDAMYWYRQDPGQGLRLIYYSQIVNDFQKGDIAEGYSVSREKKESFPLTVTSAQKNPTAFYLCASRLQDRGPRTEAFFGQGTRLTVV.

This clone was seen a single time. This chain joins TRBV29-1 and TRBJ1-2; the match to TRBD1 covers 7 bases. Germline assignment: CDR1 SQVTM and CDR2 ANQGSEA. V shed 5 bases, J shed 4 bases, and the junction held 10 bases outside the gene matches. CDR3 size: 14 residues. CDR3 sequence: CSVNERDSLYGYTF. For the CDR3, the DNA is TGCAGCGTTAACGAACGGGACAGTCTCTATGGCTACACCTTC.

This clone has only a few counts. This chain's CDR3 is CASKEYSNQPQHF. Here the CDR3 DNA reads TGTGCCAGTAAAGAGTATAGCAATCAGCCCCAGCATTTT. The chain has TRBV19 and TRBJ1-5; D remains unclear. The CDR3 loop spans 13 amino acids. Per germline, CDR1 LNHDA and CDR2 SQIVND (reference sequence). V lost 7 bases and J 0 bases, leaving 7 bases between the germline ends.

The genes are TRBV30 and TRBJ2-1; D remains unclear. The germline gives CDR1 GTSNPN, CDR2 SVGIG (reference sequence). Trimming left V 5 bases short and J 3 bases short, with 8 bases between. The CDR3 extends over 12 amino acids. DNA of the CDR3: TGTGCCTGGGGAAACGGCTACAATGAGCAGTTCTTC. This translates into CAWGNGYNEQFF.

The rearrangement uses TRBV6-6 and TRBJ1-5; D is unresolved. The CDR3 spans 14 residues. V lost 8 bases to trimming and J lost 0 bases, with 11 bases between them. The germline V gene encodes CDR1 MNHNY and CDR2 SVGAGI (reference sequence). CDR3 nucleotide sequence: TGTGCCAGCGGACTGACCTATAGCAATCAGCCCCAGCATTTT. As protein: CASGLTYSNQPQHF.

The rearrangement links TRBV4-2 to TRBJ2-1; TRBD1 agrees at 10 bases. Germline V gene sequence: CDR1 LGHNA, CDR2 YNFKEQ. This CDR3 has 16 residues. With V trimmed by 1 base and J by 5 bases, 5 bases remained unmatched. DNA for the CDR3: TGTGCCAGCAGCCAAGGGGACAGGGGACTAAACAATGAGCAGTTCTTC. It specifies CASSQGDRGLNNEQFF.

The chain is built from TRBV16 and TRBJ2-7, with D unresolved. Trimming shortened V by 0 bases and J by 6 bases, and 9 bases separated the two germline ends. From germline, CDR1 is KGHSY and CDR2 FQNENV. There are 13 residues in the CDR3. CDR3 sequence (DNA): TGTGCCAGCAGCCAATCCCCGACTGGCGAGCAGTACTTC. It translates to CASSQSPTGEQYF. Looking up the rest from reference TRBV16 and TRBJ2-7 gives the full variable domain: GEEVAQTPKHLVRGEGQKAKLYCAPIKGHSYVFWYQQVLKNEFKFLISFQNENVFDETGMPKERFSAKCLPNSPCSLEIQATKLEDSAVYFCASSQSPTGEQYFGPGTRLTVT.

This clone came up once. V and J are TRBV9 and TRBJ2-1, with D maybe TRBD2 (6 bases). The germline V gene has CDR1 SGDLS and CDR2 YYNGEE. The V end lost 4 bases, the J end lost 7 bases, and 15 bases lay between the germline ends. The length of the CDR3 is 14 residues. CDR3: CASSLRGGWNEQFF. CDR3 DNA sequence: TGTGCCAGCAGCCTTCGGGGAGGCTGGAATGAGCAGTTCTTC.

J is TRBJ1-1 and V is TRBV5-1, with D hard to call. CDR1 and CDR2 from the germline V gene are SGHRS and YFSETQ. This CDR3 is built from 13 residues. Trimming pared 2 bases from V and 1 base from J, leaving 6 bases between. DNA of the CDR3: TGCGCCAGCAGCTTTACGACGAACACTGAAGCTTTCTTT. This sequence encodes CASSFTTNTEAFF.

CDR3 in amino acids: CASSYSRDSGNIQYF. The CDR3 DNA reads TGTGCCAGCAGTTACTCTCGGGATTCGGGAAACATTCAGTACTTC. V gene TRBV6-6 combines with J gene TRBJ2-4, with D possibly matching TRBD2 (5 bases). Germline V CDR1 and CDR2: MNHNY, SVGAGI (reference sequence). The V end was cut by 0 bases, the J end by 6 bases, with 12 bases between. The CDR3 consists of 15 residues.

The V and J genes are TRBV5-1 and TRBJ2-7, with D possibly matching TRBD1 (5 bases). CDR1 SGHRS and CDR2 YFSETQ come from the germline V gene. V shed 0 bases and J shed 3 bases, with 10 bases lying between them. CDR3 length: 14 amino acids. The CDR3 sequence is CASSLGRQGYEQYF. The CDR3 nucleotides are TGCGCCAGCAGCTTGGGGCGGCAGGGCTACGAGCAGTACTTC.

This chain links TRBV28 with TRBJ2-7, with 10 bases aligning to TRBD1. CDR3 length: 17 amino acids. Germline V lookup: CDR1 MDHEN, CDR2 SYDVKM. J was trimmed by 1 base and V by 3 bases; bases with no gene match: 9. CDR3 amino acids: CASSLGQGPSHSYEQYF. The CDR3 DNA reads as TGTGCCAGCAGTTTGGGACAGGGGCCATCACATTCCTACGAGCAGTACTTC.

The chain employs TRBV28 and TRBJ1-1; no clear D. Trimming took off 8 bases at V and 0 bases at J, with 16 bases between the two ends. Germline CDR1 and CDR2: MDHEN and SYDVKM. The CDR3 is 15 amino acids. CDR3 coding DNA: TGTGCCAGCCTTGCCCCGCCAGCGATGAACACTGAAGCTTTCTTT. Its translation: CASLAPPAMNTEAFF.

The V gene is TRBV5-1, the J gene TRBJ1-1; D unclear. Germline lookup yields CDR1 SGHRS and CDR2 YFSETQ. V was clipped by 6 bases and J by 1 base, with 13 bases between them. The CDR3 extends over 14 amino acids. CDR3 nucleotides: TGCGCCAGCACGATTTGGGGTCAGAACACTGAAGCTTTCTTT. Translating it yields CASTIWGQNTEAFF.

This chain connects TRBV19 to TRBJ1-1; D is possibly TRBD1 (6 bases). Trimming removed 6 bases from V and 4 bases from J, with 15 bases in between. The CDR3 is made up of 14 amino acids. In germline, CDR1 is LNHDA, CDR2 SQIVND (reference sequence). The chain's CDR3 is CASRKRQVVTEAFF. The CDR3 DNA follows: TGTGCCAGTAGGAAACGACAGGTGGTCACTGAAGCTTTCTTT.

This chain links TRBV9 with TRBJ2-1; TRBD1 matches 9 bases. V was pared by 6 bases and J by 7 bases, with 14 bases of the junction left unmatched. Germline assignment: CDR1 SGDLS and CDR2 YYNGEE. This CDR3 comprises 16 residues. CDR3 sequence: CASTIPRDRVRNEQFF. Written as DNA, the CDR3 is TGTGCCAGCACCATACCGAGGGACAGGGTAAGGAATGAGCAGTTCTTC.

The CDR3 reads CASSQVGQRIDEQYF. CDR3 DNA sequence: TGTGCCAGCAGCCAAGTGGGCCAGCGGATCGACGAGCAGTACTTC. This chain links TRBV4-2 with TRBJ2-7, with D possibly being TRBD2 (5 bases). The CDR3 length is 15 residues. V was shortened by 1 base and J by 5 bases, with 15 bases between the two germline ends. Germline V CDR1 and CDR2: LGHNA, YNFKEQ.

This sequence joins TRBV10-3 and TRBJ2-3, with D maybe TRBD2 (6 bases). The CDR3 contains 14 residues. Germline CDR1 and CDR2: ENHRY and SYGVKD. Trimming pared 4 bases from V and 4 bases from J, leaving 12 bases between. The CDR3 bases are TGTGCCATCAGTGCCGGGGGTTCTGCAGATACGCAGTATTTT. Encoded protein: CAISAGGSADTQYF.

The V gene is TRBV6-1, the J gene TRBJ1-5; D is uncertain. Germline V CDR1 and CDR2: MNHNS, SASEGT. The V and J ends lost 0 bases and 1 base respectively, with 7 bases between them. The CDR3 contains 15 residues. CDR3 loop: CASSEALGSNQPQHF. Here the CDR3 DNA reads TGTGCCAGCAGTGAAGCGCTAGGGAGCAATCAGCCCCAGCATTTT.

The CDR3 loop reads CSVVNTGSNTEAFF. The CDR3 DNA reads as TGCAGCGTTGTTAATACAGGATCGAACACTGAAGCTTTCTTT. V and J are TRBV29-1 and TRBJ1-1; possible D gene TRBD1, 5 bases. CDR1 and CDR2 from the germline V gene are SQVTM and ANQGSEA. CDR3 length: 14 residues. V dropped 4 bases and J dropped 1 base, with 13 bases sitting between them.

This clone was recorded a few times. The rearrangement joins TRBV15 to TRBJ1-5; 9 positions agree with TRBD1. Losses at the gene ends were 5 bases for V and 5 bases for J; bases not matched to a gene: 7. This CDR3 is 15 amino acids long. Germline CDR1 reads LNHNV; CDR2 reads YYDKDF (reference sequence). This CDR3 is CATSPQGQGHQPQHF. CDR3 in DNA: TGTGCCACCAGCCCTCAGGGACAGGGCCATCAGCCCCAGCATTTT.

The chain joins TRBV7-2 to TRBJ1-5, with 7 bases aligning to TRBD1. Looked up from germline, CDR1 is SGHTA and CDR2 is FQGNSA. The CDR3 spans 12 residues. Unmatched junction bases numbered 2, after V lost 6 bases and J lost 6 bases. CDR3 bases: TGTGCCAGCAGAGGGGGCGGTCAGCCCCAGCATTTT. Its translation is CASRGGGQPQHF.

The chain combines TRBV6-5 with TRBJ1-2; 7 bases agree with TRBD1. Germline V CDR1 and CDR2: MNHEY, SVGAGI. Losses at the gene ends were 6 bases for V and 4 bases for J; bases not matched to a gene: 11. This CDR3 is 15 amino acids long. In DNA form, the CDR3 reads TGTGCCAGCAGCTCGAGGGCAGGGGGGAGCTATGGCTACACCTTC. It translates to CASSSRAGGSYGYTF.

The count of this clone is one. The V gene is TRBV6-6, the J gene TRBJ2-1; D uncertain. There are 13 residues in the CDR3. Germline assignment: CDR1 MNHNY and CDR2 SVGAGI (reference sequence). Trimming pared 0 bases from V and 9 bases from J, leaving 9 bases between. Here the CDR3 reads CASSYSWQSEQFF. In DNA form, the CDR3 reads TGTGCCAGCAGTTACTCGTGGCAGAGTGAGCAGTTCTTC.

V usage is TRBV2 and J usage is TRBJ2-7; tentative D call: TRBD1 (5 bases). The CDR3 is 14 residues long. The V end lost 4 bases, the J end lost 4 bases, and 14 bases lay between the germline ends. From germline, CDR1 is SNHLY and CDR2 FYNNEI. The CDR3 nucleotides read TGTGCCAGCAGTGTGGACAATTTGGGGTACGAGCAGTACTTC. Its protein product is CASSVDNLGYEQYF.

This clone came up once. The chain joins TRBV5-6 to TRBJ1-3, with D unresolved. Germline CDR1 reads SGHDT; CDR2 reads YYEEEE. The length of the CDR3 is 13 residues. V gave up 2 bases and J gave up 4 bases, with 7 bases separating them. The CDR3 DNA follows: TGTGCCAGCAGCTTCGCACCCGGAAACACCATATATTTT. Translated: CASSFAPGNTIYF.

The V and J genes are TRBV11-2 and TRBJ2-1, with D perhaps TRBD1 (5 bases). The CDR3 sequence is 16 residues long. The V gene's germline CDR1 is SGHAT and CDR2 FQNNGV. Trimming cost V 4 bases and J 3 bases, with 16 bases left between them. The CDR3 spells CASSYSIGRGYNEQFF. CDR3 DNA sequence: TGTGCCAGCAGCTACTCCATAGGTAGGGGCTACAATGAGCAGTTCTTC.